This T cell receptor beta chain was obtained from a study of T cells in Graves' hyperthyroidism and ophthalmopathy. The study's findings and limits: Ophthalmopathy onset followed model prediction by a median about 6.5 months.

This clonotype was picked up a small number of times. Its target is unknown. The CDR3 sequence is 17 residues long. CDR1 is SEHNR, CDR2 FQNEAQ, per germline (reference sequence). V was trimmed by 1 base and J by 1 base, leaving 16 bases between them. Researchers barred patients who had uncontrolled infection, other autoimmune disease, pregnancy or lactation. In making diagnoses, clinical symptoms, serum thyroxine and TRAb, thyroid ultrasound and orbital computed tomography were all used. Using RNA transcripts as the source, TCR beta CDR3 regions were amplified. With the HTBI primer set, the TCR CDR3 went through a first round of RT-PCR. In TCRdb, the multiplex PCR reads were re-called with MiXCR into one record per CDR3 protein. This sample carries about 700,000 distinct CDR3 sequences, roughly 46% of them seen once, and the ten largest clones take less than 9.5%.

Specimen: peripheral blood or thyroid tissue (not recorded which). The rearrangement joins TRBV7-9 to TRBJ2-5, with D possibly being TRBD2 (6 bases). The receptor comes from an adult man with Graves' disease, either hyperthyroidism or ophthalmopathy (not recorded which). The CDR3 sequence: CASSLDPGRHSQETQYF. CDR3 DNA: TGTGCCAGCAGCTTAGACCCGGGGAGGCATAGCCAAGAGACCCAGTACTTC. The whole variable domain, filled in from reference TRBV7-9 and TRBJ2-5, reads DTGVSQNPRHKITKRGQNVTFRCDPISEHNRLYWYRQTLGQGPEFLTYFQNEAQLEKSRLLSDRFSAERPKGSFSTLEIQRTEQGDSAMYLCASSLDPGRHSQETQYFGPGTRLLVL.